These 13 T cell receptor beta chains originate from one sample sequenced in a study of shared clonotypes between healthy human individuals. TCRdb keeps only in-frame clones here, not all; method: immunoSEQ multiplex PCR. Among over 95,000 clones listed, 40% to 55% were seen once. The sequenced sample consisted of PBMCs. These receptors were taken from a middle-aged woman in good health. Some clones in this sample may be carry-over from other donors' samples.

In this sample, this clone turned up many times. V usage is TRBV28 and J usage is TRBJ2-7; TRBD1 agrees at 10 bases. Germline lookup yields CDR1 MDHEN and CDR2 SYDVKM. The CDR3 contains 13 residues. After removal of 6 bases from V and 5 bases from J, the junction contained 4 bases not matched to a gene. The DNA of the CDR3 is TGTGCCAGCAGCACCGGGACAGGGGACGAGCAGTACTTC. This codes for CASSTGTGDEQYF.

This clone is medium-sized (0.01 to 0.1%) by share. The CDR3 loop is CASSEDHNQPQHF. CDR3 coding DNA: TGTGCCAGCAGTGAGGACCACAATCAGCCCCAGCATTTT. V and J are TRBV2 and TRBJ1-5; D gene ambiguous. The CDR3 covers 13 residues. From germline, CDR1 is SNHLY and CDR2 FYNNEI. V was shortened by 3 bases and J by 3 bases, with 6 bases between the two germline ends.

About this clone itself: One base away lies a much larger clone, so this may be a sequencing read error. The rearrangement joins TRBV28 to TRBJ1-1; D gene unclear. The ends were cut back, 5 bases at V and 5 bases at J, with 12 bases in the middle. The length of the CDR3 is 13 residues. Germline values: CDR1 MDHEN, CDR2 SYDVKM. CDR3 region: CASSPEVPTEAFF. CDR3 nucleotides: TGTGCCAGCAGTCCGGAGGTCCCTACTGAAGCTTTCTTT.

The chain employs TRBV30 and TRBJ1-1; D may be TRBD1 (6 bases). Germline loops: CDR1 GTSNPN, CDR2 SVGIG (reference sequence). The V end lost 3 bases, the J end lost 8 bases, and 13 bases lay between the germline ends. The CDR3 extends over 12 amino acids. The CDR3 region has the DNA TGTGCCTGGAGCGTACTAGACAGGGAAGCTTTCTTT. This codes for CAWSVLDREAFF.

This clone was recorded many times. The chain links TRBV5-1 to TRBJ2-5; 12 positions agree with TRBD2. This CDR3 is 14 amino acids long. CDR1 SGHRS and CDR2 YFSETQ come from the germline V gene. The V and J ends lost 5 bases and 4 bases, in that order; junction bases with no gene match: 3. In DNA, the CDR3 is TGCGCCAGCAGTATGACTAGCGGGAGAGAGACCCAGTACTTC. This translates into CASSMTSGRETQYF.

The J gene is TRBJ2-7, the V gene TRBV7-3; D possibly matches TRBD1 or TRBD2 (6 bases each). Germline V gene data show CDR1 as SGHTA and CDR2 as FQGTGA. The CDR3 sequence is 13 residues long. Trimming removed 5 bases from V and 6 bases from J, with 14 bases in between. This CDR3 is CASSLDGGREQYF. CDR3 coding DNA: TGTGCCAGCAGCCTAGATGGGGGGCGCGAGCAGTACTTC.

Notes on this clone: At one end the junction does not follow the germline gene, possibly because of a read error. The gene calls are TRBV7-9 and TRBJ1-5, with D maybe TRBD1 (5 bases). CDR3 length: 12 amino acids. CDR1 is SEHNR, CDR2 FQNEAQ, per germline (reference sequence). The CDR3 sequence: CACSWGDQPQHF. The CDR3 DNA reads TGTGCCTGCAGTTGGGGGGATCAGCCCCAGCATTTT. The entire variable domain, with the rest obtained from reference TRBV7-9 and TRBJ1-5, is as follows: DTGVSQNPRHKITKRGQNVTFRCDPISEHNRLYWYRQTLGQGPEFLTYFQNEAQLEKSRLLSDRFSAERPKGSFSTLEIQRTEQGDSAMYLCACSWGDQPQHFGDGTRLSIL.

The chain recombines TRBV7-3 with TRBJ2-2; D uncertain. Between the trimmed V and J ends, which lost 5 bases and 6 bases, there was a span of 7 bases. Germline CDR1 is SGHTA and CDR2 is FQGTGA. This CDR3 has 12 amino acids. The CDR3 nucleotides are TGTGCCAGCAGCGTCGTTCCCGGGGAGCTGTTTTTT. Translated: CASSVVPGELFF. Together with reference TRBV7-3 and TRBJ2-2, the CDR3 gives the full variable domain: GAGVSQTPSNKVTEKGKYVELRCDPISGHTALYWYRQSLGQGPEFLIYFQGTGAADDSGLPNDRFFAVRPEGSVSTLKIQRTERGDSAVYLCASSVVPGELFFGEGSRLTVL.

V gene TRBV10-1 combines with J gene TRBJ2-7, with D possibly being TRBD2 (6 bases). The DNA end is a closer match to TRBJ2-1, so the J assignment may be wrong. Germline loops: CDR1 WNHNN, CDR2 SYGVQD (reference sequence). CDR3 size: 15 residues. The CDR3, as DNA: TGCGCCAGCAGTGAGGTGACTAGGGACGGCGCACCTCAGTTCTTC. Residues: CASSEVTRDGAPQFF.

The chain carries TRBV19 and TRBJ2-1; D is unresolved. Per the germline V gene, CDR1 is LNHDA and CDR2 is SQIVND (reference sequence). V lost 3 bases, J lost 7 bases, and 13 bases lay in between. This CDR3 has 14 amino acids. CDR3 protein: CASSIDPSSNEQFF. The DNA of the CDR3 is TGTGCCAGTAGTATCGACCCTTCATCAAATGAGCAGTTCTTC.

This clone was seen more than once but under ten times. The V call is TRBV18, the J call TRBJ2-7; no firm D call. Germline loops: CDR1 KGHSH, CDR2 LQKENI. The CDR3 covers 15 residues. Trimming removed 1 base at V and 2 bases at J, with 12 bases between. The CDR3 spells CASSPRSDGTYEQYF. CDR3 DNA: TGTGCCAGCTCACCACGGTCGGACGGAACCTACGAGCAGTACTTC. The entire variable domain, with the rest obtained from reference TRBV18 and TRBJ2-7, is as follows: NAGVMQNPRHLVRRRGQEARLRCSPMKGHSHVYWYRQLPEEGLKFMVYLQKENIIDESGMPKERFSAEFPKEGPSILRIQQVVRGDSAAYFCASSPRSDGTYEQYFGPGTRLTVT.

This clone has ten or more counts. This rearrangement joins TRBV10-3 to TRBJ2-2; D not certain. V dropped 3 bases and J dropped 2 bases, with 1 base sitting between them. CDR1 and CDR2 from the germline V gene are ENHRY and SYGVKD. This CDR3 has 12 amino acids. This CDR3 is CAISENTGELFF. CDR3 coding DNA: TGTGCCATCAGTGAAAACACCGGGGAGCTGTTTTTT.

This clone was counted a single time. It may be a read error: a sequence one base away is much more abundant. The V gene is TRBV7-2, the J gene TRBJ1-5; TRBD1 matches at 7 bases. Looked up from germline, CDR1 is SGHTA and CDR2 is FQGNSA. This CDR3 is built from 15 residues. J gave up 4 bases and V 6 bases, and 9 bases lay outside the gene matches. The CDR3 region has the DNA TGTGCCAGCAGACCACAGGGGTCCGGGAATCAGCCCCAGCATTTT. It encodes CASRPQGSGNQPQHF.